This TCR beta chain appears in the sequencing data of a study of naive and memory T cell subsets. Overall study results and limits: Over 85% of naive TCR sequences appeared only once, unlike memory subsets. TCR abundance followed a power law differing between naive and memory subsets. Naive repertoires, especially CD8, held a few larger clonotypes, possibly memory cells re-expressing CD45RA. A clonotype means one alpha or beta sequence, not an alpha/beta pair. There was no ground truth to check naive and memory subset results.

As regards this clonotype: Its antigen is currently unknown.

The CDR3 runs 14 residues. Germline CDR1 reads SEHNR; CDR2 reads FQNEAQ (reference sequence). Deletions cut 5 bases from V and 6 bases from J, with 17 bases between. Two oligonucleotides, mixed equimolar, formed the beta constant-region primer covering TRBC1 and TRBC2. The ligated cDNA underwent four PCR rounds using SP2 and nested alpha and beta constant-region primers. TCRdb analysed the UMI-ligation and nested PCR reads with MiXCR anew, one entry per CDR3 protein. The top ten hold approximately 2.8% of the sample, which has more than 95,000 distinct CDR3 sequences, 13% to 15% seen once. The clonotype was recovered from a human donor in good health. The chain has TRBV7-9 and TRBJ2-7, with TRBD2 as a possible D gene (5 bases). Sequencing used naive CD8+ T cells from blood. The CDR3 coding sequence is TGTGCCAGCAGCCGTACCTCAGGAGGTCGCGAGCAGTACTTC. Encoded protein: CASSRTSGGREQYF.